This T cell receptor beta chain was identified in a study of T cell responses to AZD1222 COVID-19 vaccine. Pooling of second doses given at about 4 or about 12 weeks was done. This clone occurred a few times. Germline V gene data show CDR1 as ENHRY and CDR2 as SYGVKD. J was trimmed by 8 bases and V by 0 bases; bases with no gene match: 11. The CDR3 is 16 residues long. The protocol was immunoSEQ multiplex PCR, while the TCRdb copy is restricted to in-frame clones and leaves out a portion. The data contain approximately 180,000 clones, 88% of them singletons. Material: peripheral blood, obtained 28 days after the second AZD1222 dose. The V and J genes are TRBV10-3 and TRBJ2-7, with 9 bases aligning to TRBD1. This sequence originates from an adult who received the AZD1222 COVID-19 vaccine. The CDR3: CAISESGGQGIGKQYF. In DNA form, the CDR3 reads TGTGCCATCAGTGAGTCTGGCGGACAGGGGATAGGGAAGCAGTACTTC.